This T cell receptor beta chain was identified during a study of T cell responses to AZD1222 COVID-19 vaccine. The data were produced by immunoSEQ multiplex PCR, yet TCRdb's version contains in-frame clones alone and is incomplete. The sample consists of about 140,000 clones, 92% of them appearing once. Trimming removed 4 bases from V and 3 bases from J, with 10 bases in between. Germline CDR1 and CDR2: LNHDA and SQIVND (reference sequence). The CDR3 covers 13 residues. A note on this clone: Its antigen is as yet unknown.

Notes on the study in general: AZD1222 recipients seropositive at baseline numbered only six or seven. Recipients of two AZD1222 doses showed rising Spike-specific TCR breadth and depth.

This TCR was recovered from an adult who received the AZD1222 COVID-19 vaccine. Here the sequenced sample was peripheral blood, taken 28 days after the second AZD1222 dose. The chain is built from TRBV19 and TRBJ2-7; D is possibly TRBD1 (5 bases). The CDR3 loop is CASSRGHYYEQYF. The CDR3 DNA follows: TGTGCCAGTAGTAGAGGACATTACTACGAGCAGTACTTC.